This T cell receptor (beta chain) was captured in a study of control samples from healthy donors and cancer patients. Generated by immunoSEQ multiplex PCR, the TCRdb table keeps only in-frame clones and is missing some. Its table records fewer than 250,000 clones. CDR3 length: 13 amino acids. Germline CDR1 SGHDN, CDR2 FVKESK. Trimming took off 4 bases at V and 3 bases at J, with 9 bases between the two ends. The receptor was isolated from a woman in her thirties in good health. The chain recombines TRBV14 with TRBJ1-1; weak D call: TRBD1 (5 bases). Material: blood. As DNA, the CDR3 is TGTGCCAGCAGCCTTATGGGGGACACTGAAGCTTTCTTT. This encodes CASSLMGDTEAFF.